These 24 T cell receptor beta chains were all obtained from the same sample, sequenced in a study of T cells expressing NK-cell markers (dated by TCRdb to about 2020). The library was built by means of 5' RACE. Sequencer: Illumina HiSeq 2000. TCRdb reprocessed the reads, so every CDR3 protein sequence counts as one entry and DNA is not shown. The sample's clone listing holds roughly 430,000 distinct CDR3 sequences. The top ten hold under 7.5% of the sample. What was sequenced was blood T cells: a sorted CD56 or NKG2C T cell subset, CD4+ or CD8+ T cells, or bulk PBMC T cells (not recorded which). Receptors originate from a woman between 18 and 75 years old in good health.

The V call is TRBV19, the J call TRBJ1-2; TCRdb picks TRBD1, but there is no DNA to check that call. Germline values: CDR1 LNHDA, CDR2 SQIVND (reference sequence). The CDR3 runs to 15 residues. The CDR3 reads CASRIRQSTLYGYTF.

V and J are TRBV15 and TRBJ1-2. This CDR3 has 14 residues. In germline, CDR1 is LNHNV, CDR2 YYDKDF (reference sequence). The CDR3 sequence is CATSRDGQPYGYTF.

The J gene is TRBJ2-1, the V gene TRBV6-5; there is no DNA to check the TCRdb D call of TRBD2. The CDR3 totals 17 residues. Germline V lookup: CDR1 MNHEY, CDR2 SVGAGI. CDR3 region: CASSYATSGGAPLAQFF.

The J gene is TRBJ1-1, the V gene TRBV7-2; as DNA is missing, the TRBD1 call by TCRdb cannot be tested. CDR1 SGHTA and CDR2 FQGNSA come from the germline V gene. The CDR3 covers 15 residues. The CDR3 loop reads CASSLLGQGGSEAFF.

This rearrangement joins TRBV4-3 to TRBJ2-3. This CDR3 has 16 residues. Germline V lookup: CDR1 LGHNA, CDR2 YSLEER. The CDR3 loop reads CASSQGGGSLGDTQYF.

The chain carries TRBV6-1 and TRBJ2-1; there is no DNA to check the TCRdb D call of TRBD1. CDR3 length: 14 amino acids. The germline gives CDR1 MNHNS, CDR2 SASEGT. The CDR3 region is CASRDRDVGNEQFF.

CDR3 residues: CASSGPTGSEQYF. The V gene is TRBV12-3 or TRBV12-4, the J gene TRBJ2-7; TCRdb's D call of TRBD1 is untestable without DNA. This CDR3 has 13 residues.

The V call is TRBV9, the J call TRBJ2-1; no DNA is available, so the TRBD2 call from TCRdb remains unchecked. The CDR3 has 18 residues. Germline V gene sequence: CDR1 SGDLS, CDR2 YYNGEE. The chain's CDR3 is CASSAGLAGGASYNEQFF.

The rearrangement links TRBV25-1 to TRBJ1-6; TCRdb selects TRBD1, and the lack of DNA leaves this call unchecked. In germline, CDR1 is MGHDK, CDR2 SYGVNS. The CDR3 extends over 13 amino acids. Here the CDR3 reads CASSAYGGSPLHF.

The chain employs TRBV20-1 and TRBJ1-1; there is no DNA to check the TCRdb D call of TRBD1. CDR1 and CDR2 (germline): DFQATT, SNEGSKA (reference sequence). The CDR3 has 14 residues. CDR3 sequence reads: CSARDPGGTPEAFF.

This rearrangement joins TRBV5-4 to TRBJ2-3; TCRdb's assignment of TRBD1 cannot be checked, as there is no DNA. CDR1 SGHNT and CDR2 YYREEE come from the germline V gene (reference sequence). This CDR3 is 16 amino acids long. CDR3 loop: CASSLADGGFTDTQYF.

This chain uses TRBV25-1 with TRBJ2-1; the TCRdb call, TRBD2, lacks DNA for checking. The CDR3 sequence is 14 residues long. The germline V gene encodes CDR1 MGHDK and CDR2 SYGVNS. The chain's CDR3 is CASSFISGVNEQFF.

This chain links TRBV14 with TRBJ2-1; TCRdb indicates TRBD1, and absent DNA this call remains unverified. The CDR3 is made up of 13 amino acids. Germline loops: CDR1 SGHDN, CDR2 FVKESK. The CDR3 here is CASSQAGDDEQFF.

The chain recombines TRBV9 with TRBJ2-2; TCRdb's assignment of TRBD1 cannot be checked, as there is no DNA. Germline V gene lookup returns CDR1 SGDLS and CDR2 YYNGEE. This CDR3 has 17 amino acids. CDR3 sequence reads: CASSPNRWTGPTGELFF.

The genes are TRBV12-3 or TRBV12-4 and TRBJ2-1; TCRdb selects TRBD2, and the lack of DNA leaves this call unchecked. CDR3 length: 16 amino acids. The CDR3 loop is CASSYRTSGLHNEQFF.

The V gene is TRBV7-2, the J gene TRBJ2-4; the TCRdb call, TRBD1, lacks DNA for checking. Looked up from germline, CDR1 is SGHTA and CDR2 is FQGNSA. The CDR3 contains 13 residues. This CDR3 reads CASSLASKGNTYF.

The CDR3 sequence is CSVVHDNSYEQYF. The chain has TRBV29-1 and TRBJ2-7. CDR3 size: 13 residues. The germline V gene has CDR1 SQVTM and CDR2 ANQGSEA.

V usage is TRBV5-1 and J usage is TRBJ1-3; the TRBD1 assignment by TCRdb is unverifiable without DNA. The germline CDR1 and CDR2 sequences are SGHRS and YFSETQ. The CDR3 is 15 residues long. CDR3 region: CASSFGTNSGNTIYF.

The rearrangement joins TRBV27 to TRBJ2-1; TCRdb proposes TRBD2, but this gene call is untestable without DNA. Looked up from germline, CDR1 is MNHEY and CDR2 is SMNVEV (reference sequence). CDR3 size: 13 residues. The CDR3 here is CASSYGRVNEQFF.

The chain combines TRBV20-1 with TRBJ1-4; no DNA is available, so the TRBD1 call from TCRdb remains unchecked. CDR3 size: 15 residues. CDR1 and CDR2 (germline): DFQATT, SNEGSKA (reference sequence). CDR3 protein: CSLKNRDRDYEKLFF.

V gene TRBV20-1 combines with J gene TRBJ2-2. This CDR3 region has 16 residues. Germline CDR1 reads DFQATT; CDR2 reads SNEGSKA (reference sequence). This CDR3 is CSARDPKGVVYGELFF.

The V gene is TRBV15, the J gene TRBJ2-3; the D call of TRBD1 rests on TCRdb alone, since no DNA is present to check it. The CDR3 length is 14 residues. From germline, CDR1 is LNHNV and CDR2 YYDKDF (reference sequence). CDR3 amino acids: CATSRDRGLDTQYF.

The CDR3 sequence: CASSLRLTYNEQFF. The rearrangement links TRBV7-9 to TRBJ2-1; without DNA, the TCRdb call of TRBD2 cannot be checked. The CDR3 has 14 amino acids. Germline CDR1 SEHNR, CDR2 FQNEAQ (reference sequence).

V usage is TRBV20-1 and J usage is TRBJ2-3; without DNA, the TCRdb call of TRBD1 cannot be checked. CDR1 DFQATT and CDR2 SNEGSKA come from the germline V gene (reference sequence). The length of the CDR3 is 16 residues. CDR3: CSARPLRGEGTDTQYF.